This T cell receptor (beta chain) was identified in a study of post-analysis software for immune sequencing data. J lost 6 bases, V lost 0 bases, and 8 bases had no gene match. The germline V gene encodes CDR1 SGHVS and CDR2 FNYEAQ. The CDR3 runs to 16 residues. Researchers reported that TCR beta cDNA libraries carried unique molecular identifiers. When roughly 1 to 10 million T cells were used, they gave about 550,000 cDNA molecules. TCRdb ran MiXCR on the PCR reads and lists one entry per CDR3 protein. The sample lists about 820,000 distinct CDR3 sequences; under 70% were seen once. A note on this clonotype: No antigen is known for it.

Study-wide points: A handful of TRBV segments (TRBV5-6, TRBV5-1 and TRBV20-1 among them) occurred more frequently in patients than in controls. Normalized Chao1 diversity in multiple sclerosis patients fell significantly below that of controls.

The TCR was taken from a girl under 18 with multiple sclerosis. The sequencing sample was made of blood. The chain links TRBV7-6 to TRBJ2-1, with 7 bases aligning to TRBD2. CDR3 loop: CASSLAPASGVNEQFF. The CDR3 nucleotides are TGTGCCAGCAGCTTAGCGCCGGCTAGCGGAGTCAATGAGCAGTTCTTC.